This TCR beta chain was found in a study of cytomegalovirus exposure and HLA in healthy donors. Profiling relied on immunoSEQ multiplex PCR, and the TCRdb table lists in-frame clones only, not all of them. Seen here are 130,000 to 150,000 clones, around 89% observed once, and the top ten hold 6.2%. As concerns this clone: What it binds is not known.

The study, taken as a whole, reports: Testing in vitro showed a few CMV-associated chains specific for CMV antigens. A later analysis found first-cohort TCR clusters tended to co-occur in the 95 to 150 validation repertoires. There were around 160 TCR beta chains listed as cytomegalovirus-associated.

Sequenced input: PBMCs. This receptor was obtained from a woman in her 30s in good health and CMV-seropositive.

Written as DNA, the CDR3 is TGTGCCAGCAGCTTGGGTGTTCGGACTAGCCAACACGAGCAGTACTTC. Residues: CASSLGVRTSQHEQYF. V gene TRBV5-6 combines with J gene TRBJ2-7, with 8 bases fitting TRBD2. The CDR3 length is 16 residues. Germline V lookup: CDR1 SGHDT, CDR2 YYEEEE. With V trimmed by 0 bases and J by 5 bases, 10 bases remained unmatched.